Ten or more counts support the clone carrying this TCR beta chain. The antigen is unknown. The data derive from a study of CD8+CD57+ T cells in acquired aplastic anemia. Regarding the study as a whole: Patients versus controls showed no significant CD8+ Simpson's diversity difference.

This CDR3 is 15 amino acids long. The V and J ends lost 0 bases and 2 bases respectively, with 11 bases between them. CDR1 is GTSNPN, CDR2 SVGIG, per germline (reference sequence). Template material for TCR beta VDJ and CDR3 profiling consisted of genomic DNA. TCRdb reprocessed the reads with MiXCR, giving one entry per CDR3 protein. The sample has about 70,000 distinct CDR3 sequences, 45% to 60% seen once. The chain links TRBV30 to TRBJ1-5; D is undetermined. The source of this sequence is a human donor in good health, serving as a control. Specimen: sorted CD4+, CD8+, or CD8+CD57+ T cells (not recorded which) from PBMCs. The CDR3 DNA reads as TGTGCCTGGAGTGTGAAGGGCCGGGGCAATCAGCCCCAGCATTTT. Its translation is CAWSVKGRGNQPQHF.